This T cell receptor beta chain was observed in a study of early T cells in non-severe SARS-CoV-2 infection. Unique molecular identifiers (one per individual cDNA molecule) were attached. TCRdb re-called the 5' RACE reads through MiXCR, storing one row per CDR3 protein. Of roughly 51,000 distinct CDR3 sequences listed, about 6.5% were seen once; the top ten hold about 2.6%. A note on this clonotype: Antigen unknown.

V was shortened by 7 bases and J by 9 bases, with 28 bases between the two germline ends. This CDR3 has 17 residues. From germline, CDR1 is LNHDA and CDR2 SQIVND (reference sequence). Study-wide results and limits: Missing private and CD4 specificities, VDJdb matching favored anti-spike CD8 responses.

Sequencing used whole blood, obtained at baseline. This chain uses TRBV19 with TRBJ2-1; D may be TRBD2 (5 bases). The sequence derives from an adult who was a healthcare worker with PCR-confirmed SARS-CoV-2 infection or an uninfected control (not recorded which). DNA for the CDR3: TGTGCCAGTACCATTGGAGGCCGGGGAACGATTCGTGGTGAGCAGTTCTTC. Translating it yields CASTIGGRGTIRGEQFF.